This T cell receptor beta chain was captured in a study of T cells in Graves' hyperthyroidism and ophthalmopathy (dated 2019 in TCRdb). Turning to the overall study: Peripheral blood samples were taken at the time of initial diagnosis, prior to any treatment. Whether ophthalmopathy could be predicted prospectively was tested in an independent validation cohort made up of roughly 19 hyperthyroidism patients plus 17 patients who later progressed to ophthalmopathy. TCR Vbeta CDR3 sequencing of roughly 140 peripheral blood samples (over 40 ophthalmopathy, under 80 hyperthyroidism and approximately 17 progressor patients) is reported in the paper. Following sampling, methimazole starting at 30 mg daily was given to hyperthyroidism patients, and high-dose intravenous methylprednisolone was given to ophthalmopathy patients. Thyroid tissue and blood T-cell repertoires from six Graves' hyperthyroidism patients were also compared in the study. To identify TCR V-J signatures that set the groups apart, the researchers used a discovery cohort of 100 patients, made up of under 45 with Graves' ophthalmopathy and some 60 with stable Graves' hyperthyroidism. The approximately 90 discovery patients were randomly split 7:3 into training and test sets. What the authors observed across the whole study: No statistical method was used to set the sample size in advance, and investigators knew the group allocation. In cross-validation, a model built on a 13 V-J signature told ophthalmopathy apart from stable hyperthyroidism with 85% to 90% sensitivity and around 81% specificity, and in testing the same model reached 80%/75%. Most expanded thyroid clonotypes (frequency above 0.001) were also detected in blood, a finding suggesting that blood repertoires may reflect thyroid immune responses. In validation, progression to ophthalmopathy was predicted by the model with more than 65% sensitivity and nearly 75% specificity, a median of about 6.8 months before onset.

This clonotype was seen many times. This clone's antigen is unknown. Base qualities are not recorded, but no much larger clone differs from it by a single base. The TCR beta CDR3 regions were amplified from the RNA transcripts. The first round of RT-PCR for the TCR CDR3 was performed with the HTBI primer set and the Qiagen OneStep RT-PCR kit. The libraries were constructed in a second round of multiplex PCR and then size-selected and purified. Paired-end sequencing of the libraries was performed with 100 bp reads on an Illumina HiSeq2000. As for the authors' bioinformatics: SOAPnuke was used to process the raw data, removing reads that contained adapters or uncalled bases, had a mean Phred below 15, or lacked an exact match to the constant primer or identifier. High-quality paired reads were merged using COPE v1.2.5, and each unique nucleotide sequence was defined as a clonotype. MiTCR v1.1 was used to align clonotypes to the IMGT TRBV, TRBD and TRBJ reference segments. The analysis was restricted to V-J combinations with a frequency above 0.0001, which together covered roughly 99% of the repertoires. The TCS score was defined as F50 (clonal expansion) divided by E x V (chaos), with BLOSUM62-based TCRdist calculated between CDR3 peptides within each V-J. Welch's t-statistics and random forest reduced fewer than 550 V-J features to 13, which were used in a naive Bayes classifier (R e1071). The raw public reads went through TCRdb reprocessing: fastp at Q25, MiXCR clone calling, in-frame beta chains kept. Merged by CDR3 protein, the rows form single entries marked with the most common genes and DNA. The V and J calls and clone size are TCRdb's, not the authors'. This sample is represented by roughly 250,000 distinct CDR3 sequences; 13% to 15% of them were singletons. The top ten constitute 13% of the sample.

Hyperthyroidism patients were aged 18 to 65 years and newly diagnosed, with disease duration of less than 2 months. Any patient with an uncontrolled infection, another autoimmune disease, pregnancy or lactation was excluded. Diagnoses were established on the basis of clinical symptoms, serum thyroxine and TRAb, thyroid ultrasound, and orbital computed tomography. Blood from progressor patients was collected at the time of first diagnosis with hyperthyroidism, before any ophthalmopathy symptoms had appeared. PBMCs were isolated from about 9.1 ml of fresh peripheral blood by Ficoll-Paque density gradient centrifugation. Patients classed as progressors first received a Graves' hyperthyroidism diagnosis and then went on to develop ophthalmopathy during follow-up. Total RNA was extracted using Trizol reagent, and RNA quality was assessed on an Agilent 2100 Bioanalyzer. From a lookup of the germline V gene, CDR1 and CDR2 are SGHTA and FQGTGA. Relative to germline, V is missing 0 bases and J is missing 5 bases, with 5 bases of the junction outside any gene match. The CDR3, cysteine through phenylalanine, is 16 amino acids long. CDR3 DNA only is kept here, 48 bases in frame from base 1.

The sequence is built from TRBV7-3 and TRBJ2-2; the junction holds 8 bases that match TRBD2. This receptor was taken from a woman aged 40 to 49 with Graves' hyperthyroidism that later progressed to Graves' ophthalmopathy. Sequenced: blood. The nucleotide sequence is given as TGTGCCAGCAGCTTAACTAGCGGGATGCCTACCGGGGAGCTGTTTTTT. The translation is CASSLTSGMPTGELFF.